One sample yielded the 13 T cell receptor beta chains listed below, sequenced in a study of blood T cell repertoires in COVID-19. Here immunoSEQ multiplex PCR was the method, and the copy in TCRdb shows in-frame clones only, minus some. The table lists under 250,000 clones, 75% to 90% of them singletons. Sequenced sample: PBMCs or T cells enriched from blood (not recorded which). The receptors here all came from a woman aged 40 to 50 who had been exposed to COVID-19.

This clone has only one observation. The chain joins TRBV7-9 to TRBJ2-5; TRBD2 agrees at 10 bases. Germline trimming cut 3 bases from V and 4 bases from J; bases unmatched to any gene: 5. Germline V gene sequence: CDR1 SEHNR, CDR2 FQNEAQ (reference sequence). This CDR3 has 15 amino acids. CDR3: CASSFLAGERETQYF. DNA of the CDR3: TGTGCCAGCAGCTTTCTAGCGGGGGAACGAGAGACCCAGTACTTC.

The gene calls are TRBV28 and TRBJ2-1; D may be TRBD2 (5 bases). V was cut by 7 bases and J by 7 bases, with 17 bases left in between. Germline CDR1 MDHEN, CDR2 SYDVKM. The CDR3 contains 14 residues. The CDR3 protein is CASIGDTRRNEQFF. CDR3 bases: TGTGCCAGCATAGGCGACACGAGGAGGAATGAGCAGTTCTTC. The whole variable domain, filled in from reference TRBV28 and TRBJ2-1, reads DVKVTQSSRYLVKRTGEKVFLECVQDMDHENMFWYRQDPGLGLRLIYFSYDVKMKEKGDIPEGYSVSREKKERFSLILESASTNQTSMYLCASIGDTRRNEQFFGPGTRLTVL.

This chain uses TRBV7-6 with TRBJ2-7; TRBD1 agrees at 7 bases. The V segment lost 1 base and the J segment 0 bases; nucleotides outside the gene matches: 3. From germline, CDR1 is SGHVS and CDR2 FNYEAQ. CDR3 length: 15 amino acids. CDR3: CASSLDRDSSYEQYV. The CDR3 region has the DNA TGTGCCAGCAGCTTAGACCGGGACAGCTCCTACGAGCAGTACGTC.

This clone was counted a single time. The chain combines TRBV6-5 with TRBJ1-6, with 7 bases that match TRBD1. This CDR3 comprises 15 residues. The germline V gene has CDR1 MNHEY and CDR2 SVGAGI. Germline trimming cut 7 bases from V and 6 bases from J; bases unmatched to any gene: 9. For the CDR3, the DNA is TGTGCCAGCAACCTAGCGACAGGGCTTAATTCACCCCTCCACTTT. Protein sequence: CASNLATGLNSPLHF.

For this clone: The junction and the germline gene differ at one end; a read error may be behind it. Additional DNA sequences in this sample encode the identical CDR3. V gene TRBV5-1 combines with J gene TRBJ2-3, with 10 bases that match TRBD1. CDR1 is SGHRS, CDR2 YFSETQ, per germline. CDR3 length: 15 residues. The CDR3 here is CASSSGTGVTDTQYF. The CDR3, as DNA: TGTGCCAGCAGCTCCGGGACAGGGGTTACAGATACGCAGTATTTT.

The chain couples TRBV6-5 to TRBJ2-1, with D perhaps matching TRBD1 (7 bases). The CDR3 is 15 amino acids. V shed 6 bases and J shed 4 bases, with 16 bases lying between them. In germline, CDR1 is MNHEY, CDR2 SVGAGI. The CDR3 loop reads CASRGRTGDYNEQFF. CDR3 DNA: TGTGCCAGCAGAGGGAGGACAGGTGATTACAATGAGCAGTTCTTC.

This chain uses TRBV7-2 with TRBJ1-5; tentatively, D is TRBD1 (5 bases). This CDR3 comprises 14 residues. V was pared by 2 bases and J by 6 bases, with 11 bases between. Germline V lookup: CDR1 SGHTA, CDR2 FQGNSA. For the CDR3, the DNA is TGTGCCAGCAGCTTAAGGCAGGGAGGTCAGCCCCAGCATTTT. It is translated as CASSLRQGGQPQHF.

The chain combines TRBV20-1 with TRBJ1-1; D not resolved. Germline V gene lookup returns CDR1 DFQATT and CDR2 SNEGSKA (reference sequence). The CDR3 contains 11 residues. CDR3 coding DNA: TGCAGGGACTCGGGTGGGCCTGAAGCTTTCTTT. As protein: CRDSGGPEAFF.

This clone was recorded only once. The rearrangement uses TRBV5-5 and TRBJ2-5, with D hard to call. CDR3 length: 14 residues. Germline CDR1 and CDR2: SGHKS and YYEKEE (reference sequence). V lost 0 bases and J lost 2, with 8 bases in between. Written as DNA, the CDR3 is TGTGCCAGCAGCTTGGAAGCTCGGCAAGAGACCCAGTACTTC. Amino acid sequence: CASSLEARQETQYF.

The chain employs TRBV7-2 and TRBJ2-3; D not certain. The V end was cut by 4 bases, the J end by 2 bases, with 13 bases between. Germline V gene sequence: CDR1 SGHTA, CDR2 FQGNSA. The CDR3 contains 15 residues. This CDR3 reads CASSSRLPYTDTQYF. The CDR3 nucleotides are TGTGCCAGCAGCTCACGCTTACCCTACACAGATACGCAGTATTTT.

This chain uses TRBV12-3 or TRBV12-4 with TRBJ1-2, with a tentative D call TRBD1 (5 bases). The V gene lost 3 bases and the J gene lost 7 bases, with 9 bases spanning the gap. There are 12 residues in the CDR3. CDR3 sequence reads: CASSFTGRGYTF. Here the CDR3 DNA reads TGTGCCAGCAGTTTCACAGGTCGTGGCTACACCTTC.

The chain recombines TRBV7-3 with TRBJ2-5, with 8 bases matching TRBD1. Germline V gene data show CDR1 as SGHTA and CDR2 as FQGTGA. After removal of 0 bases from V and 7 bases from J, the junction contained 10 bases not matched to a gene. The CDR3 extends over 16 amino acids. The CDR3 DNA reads TGTGCCAGCAGCTTAACTGGGGACAGGAGGGAAGGGACCCAGTACTTC. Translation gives CASSLTGDRREGTQYF.

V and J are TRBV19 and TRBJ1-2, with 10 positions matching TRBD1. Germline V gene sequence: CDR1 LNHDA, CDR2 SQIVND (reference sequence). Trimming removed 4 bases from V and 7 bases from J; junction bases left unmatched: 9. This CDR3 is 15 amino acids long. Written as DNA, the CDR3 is TGTGCCAGTAGTACTCCGGGACAGGGGCATCTTGGCTACACCTTC. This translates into CASSTPGQGHLGYTF.